These T cell receptor beta chains were read from a single sample in a study of blood T cells in healthy people across ages. A single record per CDR3 protein comes from TCRdb applying MiXCR to the 5' RACE reads. The sample shows 1,500,000 or so distinct CDR3 sequences, around 59% of them seen only once. The sequenced material came from blood. The receptors were gathered from a man younger than 35 in good health. CDR3s include the opening cysteine and the closing phenylalanine or tryptophan. The D gene is left open where the match is weak. Size is stated for part of the rows, as once, few or many counts, or as a class when the clone is expanded.

V gene	clone size	D gene	J gene	CDR3 protein	CDR3 DNA
TRBV10-3	NA	TRBD1	TRBJ2-3	CAVGQGTDTQYF	TGTGCCGTTGGACAGGGGACAGATACGCAGTATTTT
TRBV5-1	few	NA	TRBJ2-7	CASSSGTVLGEQYF	TGCGCCAGCAGCTCCGGGACGGTACTCGGAGAGCAGTACTTC
TRBV12-3/TRBV12-4	few	TRBD1	TRBJ2-7	CASTETGSYEQYF	TGTGCCAGCACCGAGACAGGGTCCTACGAGCAGTACTTC
TRBV4-1	NA	TRBD2	TRBJ2-7	CASSQEGLAGGPTREQYF	TGCGCCAGCAGCCAAGAGGGACTAGCGGGAGGGCCAACGAGGGAGCAGTACTTC
TRBV29-1	NA	TRBD2	TRBJ2-1	CSVLGTSGRDGQFF	TGCAGCGTTCTAGGGACTAGCGGGAGAGATGGGCAGTTCTTC
TRBV29-1	NA	NA	TRBJ1-2	CSDRQGYGYTF	TGCAGCGATCGACAAGGCTATGGCTACACCTTC
TRBV27	few	TRBD2	TRBJ2-5	CASSLTSGYQETQYF	TGTGCCAGCAGTTTGACTAGCGGGTACCAAGAGACCCAGTACTTC
TRBV3-1	NA	NA	TRBJ2-7	CASSQGAGSHEQYF	TGTGCCAGCAGCCAAGGAGCCGGGTCCCACGAGCAGTACTTC
TRBV6-6	NA	TRBD2	TRBJ2-3	CASRRSGSPPDTQYF	TGTGCCAGCAGGAGGAGCGGGAGTCCTCCGGATACGCAGTATTTT
TRBV4-1	few	NA	TRBJ2-4	CASSQDHDSKNIQYF	TGCGCCAGCAGCCAAGATCATGACAGTAAAAACATTCAGTACTTC
TRBV20-1	NA	TRBD1	TRBJ1-5	CSARTGGSKQPQHF	TGCAGTGCCCGGACAGGGGGAAGCAAACAGCCCCAGCATTTT
TRBV3-1	NA	NA	TRBJ1-4	CASSRSREEALTNEKLFF	TGTGCCAGCAGCCGATCCCGGGAGGAGGCGTTGACTAATGAAAAACTGTTTTTT
TRBV4-1	NA	TRBD1	TRBJ2-7	CASSQAFRTGWDMGTYEQYF	TGCGCCAGCAGCCAAGCTTTCCGGACAGGGTGGGACATGGGGACCTACGAGCAGTACTTC
TRBV6-1	NA	TRBD1	TRBJ2-7	CASRTQDRASYEQYF	TGTGCCAGCAGAACCCAGGACAGGGCCTCCTACGAGCAGTACTTC
TRBV24-1	few	NA	TRBJ2-7	CATGTSAYEQYF	TGTGCCACTGGGACGTCCGCCTACGAGCAGTACTTC
TRBV20-1	once	TRBD1	TRBJ2-7	CSAARTGDYEQYF	TGCAGTGCTGCCCGGACAGGCGACTACGAGCAGTACTTC
TRBV7-2	NA	TRBD1	TRBJ2-1	CASSSVGTGHYNEQFF	TGTGCCAGCAGCTCAGTGGGGACAGGCCACTACAATGAGCAGTTCTTC
TRBV12-3/TRBV12-4	few	TRBD1	TRBJ1-2	CASNPSGQGAGGYTF	TGTGCCAGCAACCCTTCGGGACAGGGGGCGGGTGGCTACACCTTC
TRBV25-1	NA	NA	TRBJ1-2	CASSDGGGSNGYTF	TGTGCCAGCAGTGATGGGGGGGGGTCGAACGGCTACACCTTC
TRBV7-9	NA	NA	TRBJ1-6	CASSLGQMIHSPLHF	TGTGCCAGCAGCTTAGGCCAGATGATCCATTCACCCCTCCACTTT
TRBV15	NA	NA	TRBJ2-3	CATSRDKHHTDTQYF	TGTGCCACCAGCAGAGATAAGCATCACACAGATACGCAGTATTTT
TRBV19	few	NA	TRBJ1-2	CASGRRGNYGYTF	TGTGCCAGCGGACGTAGGGGCAACTATGGCTACACCTTC
TRBV28	NA	NA	TRBJ2-1	CASSLSGTVINEQFF	TGTGCCAGCAGTTTATCTGGGACTGTAATTAATGAGCAGTTCTTC
TRBV5-1	NA	TRBD2	TRBJ2-7	CASRATSGYEQYF	TGCGCCAGCAGAGCGACTAGCGGCTACGAGCAGTACTTC
TRBV20-1	NA	TRBD1	TRBJ1-1	CSARGGGQGETEAFF	TGCAGTGCTAGAGGCGGAGGACAGGGGGAAACTGAAGCTTTCTTT
TRBV6-5	NA	NA	TRBJ2-7	CASRRQMGLGSTEQYF	TGTGCCAGCAGGCGACAGATGGGATTAGGGTCTACCGAGCAGTACTTC
TRBV7-2	few	TRBD2	TRBJ2-3	CASSLVPGGPPDTQYF	TGTGCCAGCAGCTTAGTGCCGGGAGGGCCCCCAGATACGCAGTATTTT
TRBV2	few	TRBD2	TRBJ2-1	CASSVLGGGNWNEQFF	TGTGCCAGCAGTGTGTTGGGCGGGGGGAATTGGAATGAGCAGTTCTTC
TRBV7-2	NA	TRBD2	TRBJ2-5	CASSLALGSGGGETQYF	TGTGCCAGCAGTCTAGCCCTGGGGAGCGGGGGGGGAGAGACCCAGTACTTC
TRBV5-1	few	NA	TRBJ1-2	CASSFEGFYGYTF	TGCGCCAGCAGCTTTGAAGGCTTTTATGGCTACACCTTC
TRBV6-6	NA	NA	TRBJ2-7	CASSYPSDGTYEQYF	TGTGCCAGCAGTTACCCATCGGACGGGACTTACGAGCAGTACTTC
TRBV11-2	NA	TRBD1	TRBJ2-5	CASSPDRGWGETQYF	TGTGCCAGCAGCCCTGACAGGGGGTGGGGAGAGACCCAGTACTTC
TRBV15	NA	NA	TRBJ1-3	CATSRDIVPSGNTIYF	TGTGCCACCAGCAGAGATATCGTTCCCTCTGGAAACACCATATATTTT
TRBV20-1	NA	TRBD2	TRBJ2-1	CSARPASGYYNEQFF	TGCAGTGCTAGACCTGCTAGCGGATACTACAATGAGCAGTTCTTC
TRBV7-9	many	NA	TRBJ2-3	CASSLSADTQYF	TGTGCCAGCAGCTTGAGCGCAGATACGCAGTATTTT
TRBV7-2	NA	NA	TRBJ2-7	CASSSSPTRCEQYF	TGTGCCAGCAGCTCGTCGCCCACACGATGCGAGCAGTACTTC
TRBV15	NA	NA	TRBJ2-1	CATSKSGQAYNEQFF	TGTGCCACCAGCAAATCGGGACAAGCCTACAATGAGCAGTTCTTC
TRBV10-3	NA	NA	TRBJ1-2	CASERAGLRGYTF	TGTGCCTCGGAGCGTGCAGGATTGCGTGGCTACACCTTC
TRBV7-2	NA	TRBD1	TRBJ2-1	CASSADRGLYNEQFF	TGTGCCAGTAGCGCCGACAGGGGACTCTACAATGAGCAGTTCTTC
TRBV4-1	few	TRBD2	TRBJ2-5	CASSQGERGFQETQYF	TGCGCCAGCAGCCAAGGAGAGCGGGGCTTCCAAGAGACCCAGTACTTC
TRBV14	NA	NA	TRBJ2-7	CASSRGLGTEQYF	TGTGCCAGCAGCCGCGGTCTCGGGACAGAGCAGTACTTC
TRBV28	NA	NA	TRBJ1-5	CASSDLLGSQPQHF	TGTGCCAGCAGCGATCTCCTGGGATCTCAGCCCCAGCATTTT
TRBV29-1	NA	NA	TRBJ2-7	CSVEISGTETYEQYF	TGCAGCGTTGAAATTTCCGGGACTGAAACCTACGAGCAGTACTTC
TRBV27	few	NA	TRBJ2-1	CASSLMSGIYNEQFF	TGTGCCAGCAGTTTGATGAGCGGAATATACAATGAGCAGTTCTTC
TRBV29-1	NA	NA	TRBJ2-7	CSVVGWESYEQYF	TGCAGCGTTGTGGGATGGGAGAGCTACGAGCAGTACTTC
TRBV4-2	NA	NA	TRBJ1-5	CASSQGGAGAQHF	TGTGCCAGCAGCCAAGGAGGCGCCGGGGCGCAGCATTTT
TRBV2	NA	NA	TRBJ2-7	CASLGGALPPYNEQYF	TGTGCCAGCCTGGGGGGGGCCCTTCCCCCCTACAATGAGCAGTACTTC
TRBV4-3	NA	TRBD2	TRBJ2-2	CASSQDLGGGRGTGELFF	TGCGCCAGCAGCCAAGACCTTGGGGGGGGACGTGGCACCGGGGAGCTGTTTTTT
TRBV4-1	few	NA	TRBJ2-7	CASSQVRPFYEQYF	TGCGCCAGCAGCCAGGTAAGACCGTTCTACGAGCAGTACTTC
TRBV20-1	NA	TRBD2	TRBJ2-1	CSAREGGRAFNEQFF	TGCAGTGCTAGAGAGGGTGGGAGGGCATTCAATGAGCAGTTCTTC
TRBV4-1	NA	NA	TRBJ2-5	CASSQVQPEGETQYF	TGCGCCAGCAGCCAAGTGCAGCCCGAAGGGGAGACCCAGTACTTC